This passage covers 21 T cell receptor beta chains from one sample sequenced in a study of T cell repertoires in ileal Crohn's disease. Time point noted: neoterminal ileum biopsy at postoperative endoscopy, about 6 months after surgery. Clones were read by immunoSEQ multiplex PCR, and TCRdb kept only the in-frame ones, dropping some. The sample lists 9,400 or so clones; 78% were seen once. The sample was ileal tissue. Receptor source: an adult with Crohn's disease.

This chain uses TRBV4-1 with TRBJ1-4, with D maybe TRBD1 (6 bases). Between the trimmed V and J ends, which lost 5 bases and 4 bases, there was a span of 14 bases. This CDR3 spans 15 amino acids. Germline CDR1 MGHRA, CDR2 YSYEKL. The CDR3 nucleotides read TGCGCCAGCAGCGCAGGACAGTCGTATAATGAAAAACTGTTTTTT. As protein: CASSAGQSYNEKLFF.

The genes are TRBV27 and TRBJ1-4, with D unresolved. This CDR3 region has 14 residues. The ends were cut back, 3 bases at V and 4 bases at J, with 9 bases in the middle. The germline CDR1 and CDR2 sequences are MNHEY and SMNVEV (reference sequence). CDR3 region: CASSLNGYNEKLFF. CDR3 nucleotide sequence: TGTGCCAGCAGTTTGAACGGGTATAATGAAAAACTGTTTTTT.

This rearrangement joins TRBV6-5 to TRBJ1-2; unclear D gene. Trimming stripped 2 bases from V and 8 bases from J, with 12 bases between. The CDR3 has 13 amino acids. Germline V gives CDR1 MNHEY, CDR2 SVGAGI. CDR3 region: CASSYRGFTGYTF. The CDR3 bases are TGTGCCAGCAGTTACCGAGGTTTTACGGGCTACACCTTC.

The table lists this clone with a few counts. The chain has TRBV5-1 and TRBJ2-5; TRBD1 matches at 10 bases. The germline V gene encodes CDR1 SGHRS and CDR2 YFSETQ. This CDR3 has 16 amino acids. Trimming at V came to 4 bases and at J to 5 bases, leaving 11 bases not matched to a gene. This CDR3 reads CASSGKTGGRVETQYF. The CDR3 DNA reads as TGCGCCAGCAGCGGCAAGACAGGGGGCAGAGTGGAGACCCAGTACTTC.

This clone was observed a handful of times. This rearrangement joins TRBV7-3 to TRBJ2-3; TRBD1 might be the D (5 bases). Germline lookup yields CDR1 SGHTA and CDR2 FQGTGA. The CDR3 is 14 amino acids. Deletions cut 5 bases from V and 1 base from J, with 10 bases between. For the CDR3, the DNA is TGTGCCAGCAGCGCCCGACAGCGCACAGATACGCAGTATTTT. This sequence encodes CASSARQRTDTQYF.

The gene calls are TRBV18 and TRBJ1-1; D ambiguous. The V end was cut by 3 bases, the J end by 5 bases, with 13 bases between. This CDR3 comprises 14 residues. CDR1 and CDR2 from the germline V gene are KGHSH and LQKENI. CDR3 sequence reads: CASSPAGGRTEAFF. Written as DNA, the CDR3 is TGTGCCAGCTCACCCGCAGGAGGCCGGACTGAAGCTTTCTTT. Drawing the rest from reference TRBV18 and TRBJ1-1, the complete variable domain is NAGVMQNPRHLVRRRGQEARLRCSPMKGHSHVYWYRQLPEEGLKFMVYLQKENIIDESGMPKERFSAEFPKEGPSILRIQQVVRGDSAAYFCASSPAGGRTEAFFGQGTRLTVV.

This clone was picked up a small number of times. A far larger clone is off by one base, so a read error is likely. The sample contains more than one DNA sequence encoding this CDR3. This chain connects TRBV5-4 to TRBJ2-7; 13 nucleotides align to TRBD2. Trimming at V came to 5 bases and at J to 2 bases, leaving 7 bases not matched to a gene. Germline V gene lookup returns CDR1 SGHNT and CDR2 YYREEE (reference sequence). This CDR3 region has 16 residues. The CDR3 protein is CASSPGLAGETYEQYF. The CDR3 region has the DNA TGTGCCAGCAGTCCAGGACTAGCGGGAGAGACCTACGAGCAGTACTTC. Variable domain in full (rest from reference TRBV5-4 and TRBJ2-7): ETGVTQSPTHLIKTRGQQVTLRCSSQSGHNTVSWYQQALGQGPQFIFQYYREEENGRGNFPPRFSGLQFPNYSSELNVNALELDDSALYLCASSPGLAGETYEQYFGPGTRLTVT.

The chain employs TRBV29-1 and TRBJ2-1; tentatively, D is TRBD2 (6 bases). Germline assignment: CDR1 SQVTM and CDR2 ANQGSEA. The CDR3 runs to 14 residues. V lost 7 bases, J lost 6 bases, and 19 bases lay in between. The CDR3 reads CSATGTSISNEQFF. As DNA, the CDR3 is TGCAGCGCAACCGGGACTTCCATCTCCAATGAGCAGTTCTTC.

This chain uses TRBV4-2 with TRBJ1-2, with 11 bases aligning to TRBD1. The length of the CDR3 is 18 residues. CDR1 is LGHNA and CDR2 is YNFKEQ in the germline V gene. V shed 0 bases, J shed 4 bases, and the junction held 10 bases outside the gene matches. DNA of the CDR3: TGTGCCAGCAGCCAAGACCGCAGGACAGGGGGCAAAGGCTATGGCTACACCTTC. Amino acid sequence: CASSQDRRTGGKGYGYTF.

This clone was detected a few times. The chain carries TRBV2 and TRBJ2-1; perhaps TRBD2 as D (5 bases). Trimming cost V 7 bases and J 13 bases, with 14 bases left between them. CDR1 SNHLY and CDR2 FYNNEI come from the germline V gene. This CDR3 region has 11 residues. CDR3 region: CASTPMEVQFF. CDR3 DNA: TGTGCCAGCACACCCATGGAGGTTCAGTTCTTC.

This chain joins TRBV6-5 and TRBJ2-2; perhaps TRBD1 as D (6 bases). Trimming removed 10 bases from V and 0 bases from J, with 12 bases in between. Germline V gene data show CDR1 as MNHEY and CDR2 as SVGAGI. The CDR3 has 14 amino acids. CDR3 loop: CAISTGTNTGELFF. The CDR3 bases are TGTGCCATCTCGACAGGCACGAACACCGGGGAGCTGTTTTTT.

The V gene is TRBV5-5, the J gene TRBJ2-7, with TRBD1 matching 7 bases. Germline V gives CDR1 SGHKS, CDR2 YYEKEE (reference sequence). V was clipped by 5 bases and J by 0 bases; unmatched bases: 8. The CDR3 has 15 amino acids. Here the CDR3 DNA reads TGTGCCAGCAGAACCGACAGGGCCGCCTCCTACGAGCAGTACTTC. Its protein is CASRTDRAASYEQYF.

This chain links TRBV2 with TRBJ2-7; D call uncertain. Germline V gives CDR1 SNHLY, CDR2 FYNNEI. The CDR3 totals 12 residues. V gave up 4 bases and J gave up 0 bases, with 4 bases separating them. Here the CDR3 reads CASSASSYEQYF. The CDR3, as DNA: TGTGCCAGCAGTGCTAGCTCCTACGAGCAGTACTTC.

The CDR3 reads CASSVHRGTGELFF. The CDR3 nucleotides are TGTGCCAGCAGTGTACACAGGGGTACCGGGGAGCTGTTTTTT. V is TRBV6-5 and J is TRBJ2-2; TRBD1 matches 7 bases. V dropped 5 bases and J dropped 5; count of bases not matched to a gene: 5. This CDR3 has 14 residues. Germline V gene sequence: CDR1 MNHEY, CDR2 SVGAGI.

The chain has TRBV15 and TRBJ2-1; tentative D call: TRBD2 (7 bases). The CDR3 spans 13 residues. The germline V gene encodes CDR1 LNHNV and CDR2 YYDKDF (reference sequence). V lost 3 bases and J lost 8, with 11 bases in between. The CDR3: CATSRGGAHEQFF. The CDR3 DNA reads TGTGCCACCAGCAGGGGGGGGGCACATGAGCAGTTCTTC. Looking up the rest from reference TRBV15 and TRBJ2-1 gives the full variable domain: DAMVIQNPRYQVTQFGKPVTLSCSQTLNHNVMYWYQQKSSQAPKLLFHYYDKDFNNEADTPDNFQSRRPNTSFCFLDIRSPGLGDTAMYLCATSRGGAHEQFFGPGTRLTVL.

The chain uses TRBV6-5 and TRBJ1-5; 7 bases are a match to TRBD1. The CDR3 sequence is 14 residues long. J was trimmed by 4 bases and V by 5 bases; bases with no gene match: 5. The germline gives CDR1 MNHEY, CDR2 SVGAGI. This CDR3 reads CASSQGQRNQPQHF. CDR3 DNA sequence: TGTGCCAGCAGTCAGGGACAGCGAAATCAGCCCCAGCATTTT.

This chain joins TRBV12-5 and TRBJ2-5, with D perhaps matching TRBD2 (5 bases). Looked up from germline, CDR1 is LGHNT and CDR2 is FRNRAP. The V and J ends lost 1 base and 3 bases respectively, with 12 bases between them. The CDR3 runs to 15 residues. The CDR3 here is CASGLGTRTEETQYF. Here the CDR3 DNA reads TGTGCTAGTGGTTTGGGGACTCGGACCGAAGAGACCCAGTACTTC.

This chain links TRBV19 with TRBJ1-1; D is uncertain. This CDR3 contains 17 residues. The V gene lost 4 bases and the J gene lost 7 bases, with 25 bases spanning the gap. Germline assignment: CDR1 LNHDA and CDR2 SQIVND (reference sequence). Written as DNA, the CDR3 is TGTGCCAGTAGTAGATACAGTTCCCCCCGGATCCTTGGTGAAGCTTTCTTT. Amino acid sequence: CASSRYSSPRILGEAFF.

The rearrangement joins TRBV29-1 to TRBJ2-5; 8 bases fit TRBD2. CDR1 and CDR2 (germline): SQVTM, ANQGSEA. The CDR3 sequence is 12 residues long. V was pared by 6 bases and J by 6 bases, with 6 bases of the junction left unmatched. The CDR3 region has the DNA TGCAGCGTCGGGGGGGTCGGGCAGACCCAGTACTTC. Translated, it gives CSVGGVGQTQYF.

This chain uses TRBV18 with TRBJ2-7, with a possible D match to TRBD1 (5 bases). The germline CDR1 and CDR2 sequences are KGHSH and LQKENI. The CDR3 contains 15 residues. The germline V and J ends were trimmed by 2 bases and 3 bases, with 14 bases remaining between them. The CDR3: CASSPGPGRNYEQYF. In DNA form, the CDR3 reads TGTGCCAGCTCACCAGGTCCAGGGCGGAACTACGAGCAGTACTTC.

The chain links TRBV6-6 to TRBJ1-6; 7 nucleotides line up with TRBD1. The CDR3 contains 13 residues. The germline V gene has CDR1 MNHNY and CDR2 SVGAGI (reference sequence). V shed 8 bases and J 14 bases; nucleotides not matched to a gene: 12. The CDR3, as DNA: TGTGCCAGCGGGGACCCGGGACAGTTAACCCTCCACTTT. Amino acid sequence: CASGDPGQLTLHF.